The next 14 T cell receptor beta chains were all read from a single sample in a study of CD8 T cells in ankylosing spondylitis. Whole-study findings and limits: What appeared characteristic of ankylosing spondylitis blood was a TCR beta motif of fewer than ten highly homologous variants.

Antigens for these TCRs are unknown. Via MiXCR, TCRdb re-called the 5' RACE reads, giving one row per CDR3 protein. In the table there are approximately 500,000 distinct CDR3 sequences, roughly 12% of which are singletons. The specimen sequenced was blood, either unsorted or a sorted T cell fraction (not recorded which). These receptor sequences come from a male donor with ankylosing spondylitis.

The chain joins TRBV11-2 to TRBJ2-5, with a tentative D call TRBD2 (6 bases). Germline CDR1 SGHAT, CDR2 FQNNGV. Between the trimmed V and J ends, which lost 2 bases and 1 base, there was a span of 11 bases. The CDR3 runs 15 residues. CDR3 in DNA: TGTGCCAGCAGCTTACCCTGGGGGGTCCAAGAGACCCAGTACTTC. Its translation: CASSLPWGVQETQYF.

The table lists this clonotype with a few counts. The genes are TRBV21-1 and TRBJ2-2; the table names TRBD2, a call not compared with the DNA. TRBV21-1 is a documented pseudogene. The CDR3 sequence is 15 residues long. The CDR3, as DNA: TGTGCCAGCAGCATCGGGGGGGAGAGAACCGGGGAGCTGTTTTTT. Amino acids: CASSIGGERTGELFF.

A few counts support this clonotype. The chain links TRBV6-5 to TRBJ2-1; 9 positions match TRBD1. Trimming cost V 2 bases and J 7 bases; bases outside gene matches: 6. The V gene's germline CDR1 is MNHEY and CDR2 SVGAGI. The CDR3 sequence is 15 residues long. The CDR3 DNA follows: TGTGCCAGCAGTTACAGGGACAGGGCTTGGAATGAGCAGTTCTTC. It translates to CASSYRDRAWNEQFF.

This clonotype appeared many times. The chain carries TRBV7-9 and TRBJ2-1, with D possibly matching TRBD2 (5 bases). Per germline, CDR1 SEHNR and CDR2 FQNEAQ (reference sequence). The CDR3 is 12 residues long. V was shortened by 6 bases and J by 4 bases, with 7 bases between the two germline ends. The CDR3 region has the DNA TGTGCCAGCAGAGCGGATTACAATGAGCAGTTCTTC. This encodes CASRADYNEQFF.

This clonotype was detected a few times. The V call is TRBV10-3, the J call TRBJ1-5; 8 bases align to TRBD1. CDR3 length equals 14 residues. With V trimmed by 3 bases and J by 11 bases, 9 bases remained unmatched. Germline CDR1 reads ENHRY; CDR2 reads SYGVKD. CDR3 DNA: TGTGCCATCAGTGAAGGACAGGGTTTGGGAGCCCAGCATTTT. This gives the protein CAISEGQGLGAQHF.

This clonotype has a handful of counts. The gene calls are TRBV5-1 and TRBJ2-3; 7 bases fit TRBD2. CDR3 size: 15 residues. Germline assignment: CDR1 SGHRS and CDR2 YFSETQ. Trimming removed 1 base from V and 0 bases from J; junction bases left unmatched: 2. In nucleotides, the CDR3 is TGCGCCAGCAGCTTGACTAGCGATAGCACAGATACGCAGTATTTT. Translated: CASSLTSDSTDTQYF.

V usage is TRBV5-1 and J usage is TRBJ2-3; 9 bases fit TRBD1. This CDR3 comprises 15 residues. Germline assignment: CDR1 SGHRS and CDR2 YFSETQ. Trimming at V came to 4 bases and at J to 3 bases, leaving 6 bases not matched to a gene. CDR3 coding DNA: TGCGCCAGCAGCAAGTGGACAGGGGCAACAGATACGCAGTATTTT. Translation gives CASSKWTGATDTQYF.

The chain couples TRBV6-5 to TRBJ2-5, with D possibly matching TRBD2 (6 bases). Germline CDR1 is MNHEY and CDR2 is SVGAGI. Trimming left V 0 bases short and J 2 bases short, with 13 bases between. This CDR3 is 16 amino acids long. The DNA for the CDR3 is TGTGCCAGCAGTTACTCGACCCCCGCGGGACAAGAGACCCAGTACTTC. Translating gives CASSYSTPAGQETQYF.

This clonotype was seen a few times. V and J are TRBV24-1 and TRBJ1-2, with D possibly TRBD1 on 5 matching bases. Trimming stripped 4 bases from V and 6 bases from J, with 14 bases between. The CDR3 is 14 amino acids. The germline CDR1 and CDR2 sequences are KGHDR and SFDVKD. CDR3 in DNA: TGTGCCACCAGTGACCCTGGGACCGCCAATGGCTACACCTTC. Its translation: CATSDPGTANGYTF.

V gene TRBV12-3 or TRBV12-4 combines with J gene TRBJ1-2; the D gene is possibly TRBD1 (6 bases). Trimming took off 5 bases at V and 3 bases at J, with 16 bases between the two ends. This CDR3 is 15 amino acids long. CDR3: CASSAPGGLDYGYTF. For the CDR3, the DNA is TGTGCCAGCAGTGCCCCGGGGGGGCTAGACTATGGCTACACCTTC.

The chain has TRBV19 and TRBJ2-6, with D tentatively TRBD2 (6 bases). CDR3 length: 15 residues. Germline V gene lookup returns CDR1 LNHDA and CDR2 SQIVND (reference sequence). Deletions cut 3 bases from V and 2 bases from J, with 8 bases between. CDR3 coding DNA: TGTGCCAGTAGTATGGGAGGACCTGGGGCCAACGTCCTGACTTTC. Its translation is CASSMGGPGANVLTF.

The sample holds a few counts of this clonotype. V and J are TRBV10-1 and TRBJ2-1, with a tentative D call TRBD2 (5 bases). There are 17 residues in the CDR3. CDR1 and CDR2 (germline): WNHNN, SYGVQD (reference sequence). The V end was cut by 4 bases, the J end by 0 bases, with 16 bases between. The DNA of the CDR3 is TGCGCCAGCAGTGGCAGGAATGAGGGTAGCTCCTACAATGAGCAGTTCTTC. Amino acids: CASSGRNEGSSYNEQFF.

Ten or more counts support this clonotype. The genes are TRBV5-5 and TRBJ2-5, with D possibly being TRBD1 (6 bases). CDR1 and CDR2 (germline): SGHKS, YYEKEE (reference sequence). V shed 0 bases and J shed 0 bases, with 12 bases lying between them. The CDR3 is 16 residues long. The CDR3 protein is CASSLAWGTNQETQYF. In nucleotides, the CDR3 is TGTGCCAGCAGCTTGGCCTGGGGGACAAACCAAGAGACCCAGTACTTC.

V usage is TRBV27 and J usage is TRBJ2-5; D gene uncertain. V was trimmed by 6 bases and J by 3 bases, leaving 14 bases between them. This CDR3 is 14 amino acids long. Per germline, CDR1 MNHEY and CDR2 SMNVEV (reference sequence). CDR3 DNA: TGTGCCAGCAGAATGGGATTCCAGGAAGAGACCCAGTACTTC. This sequence encodes CASRMGFQEETQYF.